The T cell receptor beta chain described here comes from a study of T cells after yellow fever vaccination. This clonotype occurred many times. One entry per CDR3 protein results from TCRdb running MiXCR on the 5' RACE reads. The sample holds over 300,000 distinct CDR3 sequences, 4.1% seen once. Trimming removed 1 base from V and 1 base from J, with 11 bases in between. The CDR3 is 16 residues long. Germline V lookup: CDR1 SGHRS, CDR2 YFSETQ. The sequence was obtained from a man aged 18 to 30 who received the YFV17D yellow fever vaccine. Material: PBMCs, obtained 5 days after the yellow fever booster vaccination. The V and J genes are TRBV5-1 and TRBJ2-2; TRBD2 might be the D (6 bases). The CDR3 loop reads CASSLNAGMNTGELFF. The CDR3 coding sequence is TGCGCCAGCAGCTTGAACGCGGGGATGAACACCGGGGAGCTGTTTTTT.